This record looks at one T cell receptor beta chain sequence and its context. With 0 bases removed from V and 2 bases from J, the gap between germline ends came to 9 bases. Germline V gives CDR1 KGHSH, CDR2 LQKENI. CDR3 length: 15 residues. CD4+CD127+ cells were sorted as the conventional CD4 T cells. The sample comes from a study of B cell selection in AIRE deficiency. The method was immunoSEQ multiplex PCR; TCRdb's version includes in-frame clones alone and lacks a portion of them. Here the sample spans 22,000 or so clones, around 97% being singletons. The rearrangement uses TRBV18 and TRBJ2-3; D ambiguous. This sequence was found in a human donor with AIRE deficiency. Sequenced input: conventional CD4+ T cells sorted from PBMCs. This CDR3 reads CASSPPYSHTDTQYF. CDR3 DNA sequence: TGTGCCAGCTCACCACCGTACAGCCACACAGATACGCAGTATTTT. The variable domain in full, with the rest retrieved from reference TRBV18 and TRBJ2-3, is NAGVMQNPRHLVRRRGQEARLRCSPMKGHSHVYWYRQLPEEGLKFMVYLQKENIIDESGMPKERFSAEFPKEGPSILRIQQVVRGDSAAYFCASSPPYSHTDTQYFGPGTRLTVL.